These 17 T cell receptor beta chains came from one sample sequenced in a study of blood T cell repertoires in COVID-19. Repertoires were generated with immunoSEQ multiplex PCR, while TCRdb's copy carries only in-frame clones and drops some. The sample contains over 250,000 clones, 65% to 85% of which appear only once. Sample: peripheral blood. The origin of the receptors is a human donor with COVID-19, enrolled during active disease. The donor label of this sample is uncertain.

Concerning this clone: The junction shows a germline mismatch at one end, possibly a read error. The chain uses TRBV20-1 and TRBJ2-7; the D gene is possibly TRBD2 (6 bases). The CDR3 length is 11 residues. The germline gives CDR1 DFQATT, CDR2 SNEGSKA (reference sequence). CDR3 in amino acids: CSADSGTRIFF. The CDR3 region has the DNA TGCAGTGCTGACTCCGGGACTCGTATATTCTTC.

The V gene is TRBV2, the J gene TRBJ2-1; 8 bases agree with TRBD2. From germline, CDR1 is SNHLY and CDR2 FYNNEI. V shed 3 bases, J shed 9 bases, and the junction held 7 bases outside the gene matches. This CDR3 is built from 14 residues. The CDR3 DNA sequence: TGTGCCAGCAGTGACCGGGAGGGCCTACCTGAGCAGTTCTTC. This translates into CASSDREGLPEQFF.

The V and J genes are TRBV5-1 and TRBJ2-6; 7 bases line up with TRBD1. Trimming removed 2 bases from V and 3 bases from J; junction bases left unmatched: 11. The CDR3 consists of 18 residues. The V gene's germline CDR1 is SGHRS and CDR2 YFSETQ. CDR3 DNA: TGCGCCAGCAGCTTCCAAGGGGGCGCGTTTCTTGGGGCCAACGTCCTGACTTTC. Translation gives CASSFQGGAFLGANVLTF.

This chain uses TRBV27 with TRBJ1-1; no definite D call. V lost 4 bases to trimming and J lost 3 bases, with 18 bases between them. Per the germline V gene, CDR1 is MNHEY and CDR2 is SMNVEV (reference sequence). The CDR3 extends over 16 amino acids. In DNA, the CDR3 is TGTGCCAGCAGTTCTCCCGCAGATGGGCTTTACACTGAAGCTTTCTTT. Translating gives CASSSPADGLYTEAFF.

The chain joins TRBV19 to TRBJ1-5, with 7 bases matching TRBD1. CDR3 length equals 15 residues. CDR1 and CDR2 from the germline V gene are LNHDA and SQIVND (reference sequence). V dropped 3 bases and J dropped 1; count of bases not matched to a gene: 3. CDR3 sequence: CASSISTGSNQPQHF. CDR3 sequence (DNA): TGTGCCAGTAGTATCTCGACAGGGAGCAATCAGCCCCAGCATTTT.

The rearrangement joins TRBV25-1 to TRBJ2-6, with TRBD1 identical over 9 bases. This CDR3 spans 15 amino acids. Germline V gene lookup returns CDR1 MGHDK and CDR2 SYGVNS. V shed 4 bases and J 2 bases; nucleotides not matched to a gene: 0. CDR3 DNA: TGTGCCAGCAGTGGGACAGGGGCTGGGGCCAACGTCCTGACTTTC. Its translation is CASSGTGAGANVLTF.

This clone was picked up one time. The chain recombines TRBV29-1 with TRBJ1-1; 12 nucleotides match TRBD1. J gave up 8 bases and V 6 bases, and 7 bases lay outside the gene matches. The V gene's germline CDR1 is SQVTM and CDR2 ANQGSEA. The CDR3 has 13 amino acids. The CDR3 nucleotides are TGCAGCGTCGCTGGGACAGGGGGCTCGGAAGCTTTCTTT. Translated, it gives CSVAGTGGSEAFF.

This rearrangement joins TRBV28 to TRBJ1-2; tentatively, D is TRBD1 (5 bases). This CDR3 is built from 18 residues. In germline, CDR1 is MDHEN, CDR2 SYDVKM. V was trimmed by 5 bases and J by 0 bases, leaving 22 bases between them. CDR3 region: CASSDDRAKNLANYGYTF. The CDR3 bases are TGTGCCAGCAGTGATGACAGAGCTAAAAACTTAGCTAACTATGGCTACACCTTC.

The V and J genes are TRBV19 and TRBJ1-2, with D hard to call. Trimming pared 5 bases from V and 7 bases from J, leaving 11 bases between. Germline CDR1 reads LNHDA; CDR2 reads SQIVND (reference sequence). The CDR3 covers 12 residues. Here the CDR3 DNA reads TGTGCCAGTAGTCCCGTCCTCGGTGGCTACACCTTC. Amino acids: CASSPVLGGYTF.

The chain carries TRBV29-1 and TRBJ1-1, with D possibly TRBD1 on 5 matching bases. CDR1 is SQVTM, CDR2 ANQGSEA, per germline. Trimming pared 4 bases from V and 6 bases from J, leaving 9 bases between. The length of the CDR3 is 11 residues. The CDR3 protein is CSVVPRAEAFF. In DNA form, the CDR3 reads TGCAGCGTTGTCCCCAGGGCTGAAGCTTTCTTT.

The chain recombines TRBV14 with TRBJ2-7, with D possibly being TRBD1 (5 bases). The CDR3 loop spans 15 amino acids. CDR1 and CDR2 (germline): SGHDN, FVKESK. Trimming took off 1 base at V and 0 bases at J, with 10 bases between the two ends. For the CDR3, the DNA is TGTGCCAGCAGCCAAGGGGCAGGGATCTCCTACGAGCAGTACTTC. Translated, it gives CASSQGAGISYEQYF.

The chain uses TRBV3-1 (or the pseudogene TRBV3-2) and TRBJ2-2; 13 positions agree with TRBD2. In germline, CDR1 is LGHDT, CDR2 YNNKEL (reference sequence). The CDR3 spans 17 residues. V lost 2 bases to trimming and J lost 8 bases; unmatched junction nucleotides: 8. CDR3 bases: TGTGCCAGCAGCCAACAATGGACTAGCGGGAGTGGAGGGGAGCTGTTTTTT. Residues: CASSQQWTSGSGGELFF.

The V and J genes are TRBV5-1 and TRBJ1-1; no firm D call. V gave up 3 bases and J gave up 2 bases, with 8 bases separating them. Germline loops: CDR1 SGHRS, CDR2 YFSETQ. This CDR3 has 13 residues. CDR3 sequence: CASSSDTNTEAFF. For the CDR3, the DNA is TGCGCCAGCAGCTCCGACACCAACACTGAAGCTTTCTTT.

A remark on this clone: This specimen includes other DNA sequences encoding the same CDR3. The J gene is TRBJ2-3, the V gene TRBV28; TRBD1 might be the D (7 bases). The V and J ends lost 5 bases and 0 bases respectively, with 9 bases between them. Germline V gene sequence: CDR1 MDHEN, CDR2 SYDVKM. CDR3 length equals 14 residues. The CDR3 is CASSPGGSTDTQYF. In nucleotides, the CDR3 is TGTGCCAGCAGTCCAGGGGGGAGCACAGATACGCAGTATTTT.

This chain connects TRBV9 to TRBJ2-3; 10 nucleotides line up with TRBD1. The CDR3 spans 15 residues. Trimming at V came to 4 bases and at J to 3 bases, leaving 5 bases not matched to a gene. Germline CDR1 reads SGDLS; CDR2 reads YYNGEE. The CDR3 sequence: CASSTGTGATDTQYF. Written as DNA, the CDR3 is TGTGCCAGCAGCACCGGGACAGGGGCAACAGATACGCAGTATTTT.

The J gene is TRBJ1-6, the V gene TRBV3-1 (or the pseudogene TRBV3-2), with TRBD1 matching 7 bases. V was clipped by 0 bases and J by 13 bases; unmatched bases: 6. The CDR3 runs to 14 residues. CDR1 is LGHDT and CDR2 is YNNKEL in the germline V gene (reference sequence). CDR3 sequence: CASSQDRGVFPLHF. CDR3 coding DNA: TGTGCCAGCAGCCAAGACAGGGGGGTATTTCCCCTCCACTTT.

The chain has TRBV6-5 and TRBJ2-3; D ambiguous. Germline V gene sequence: CDR1 MNHEY, CDR2 SVGAGI. The CDR3 is 11 residues long. Trimming left V 8 bases short and J 4 bases short, with 7 bases between. The CDR3 DNA reads as TGTGCCAGCGGTCGAGCAGATACGCAGTATTTT. This sequence encodes CASGRADTQYF.